The 10 T cell receptor beta chains reported below all come from one sample, sequenced in a study of spatial heterogeneity in lung cancer. TCRdb analysed the 5' RACE reads with MiXCR anew, one entry per CDR3 protein. The data hold roughly 60,000 distinct CDR3 sequences, with roughly 8% observed a single time. Regarding time point: sample taken at primary tumor resection. From tumor, nontumor lung or frozen PBMC, whole RNA was taken unsorted for sequencing. The sample was PBMCs, taken at surgery. Source of these receptors: a female donor with early-stage non-small cell lung cancer.

This chain links TRBV11-2 with TRBJ2-5, with D hard to call. CDR3 length equals 13 residues. V lost 0 bases and J lost 3, with 5 bases in between. The germline CDR1 and CDR2 sequences are SGHAT and FQNNGV. CDR3: CASSLELEETQYF. DNA for the CDR3: TGTGCCAGCAGCTTAGAACTCGAAGAGACCCAGTACTTC.

The CDR3 coding sequence is TGTGCCAGCACCCCGGACAATAGCAATCAGCCCCAGCATTTT. Amino acids: CASTPDNSNQPQHF. V and J are TRBV28 and TRBJ1-5, with D maybe TRBD1 (5 bases). CDR3 length: 14 amino acids. Trimming left V 7 bases short and J 0 bases short, with 10 bases between. Germline V gene sequence: CDR1 MDHEN, CDR2 SYDVKM.

This clonotype has more than one count but fewer than ten. The chain is built from TRBV20-1 and TRBJ1-6; weak D call: TRBD1 (6 bases). Germline CDR1 is DFQATT and CDR2 is SNEGSKA (reference sequence). There are 12 residues in the CDR3. The CDR3, as DNA: TGCAGGGCGGGGGGGCAGGTTTCACCCCTCCACTTT. Its translation is CRAGGQVSPLHF.

This chain links TRBV3-1 with TRBJ2-6; D might be TRBD1 (5 bases). The V gene lost 4 bases and the J gene lost 0 bases, with 13 bases spanning the gap. The CDR3 consists of 17 residues. Per germline, CDR1 LGHDT and CDR2 YNNKEL (reference sequence). CDR3 in amino acids: CASSPRASVSGANVLTF. The CDR3 nucleotides read TGTGCCAGCAGCCCCAGGGCTTCGGTCTCTGGGGCCAACGTCCTGACTTTC.

The chain uses TRBV19 and TRBJ2-7; the D gene is possibly TRBD1 (5 bases). Trimming cost V 9 bases and J 0 bases, with 12 bases left between them. CDR3 length equals 13 residues. Germline-derived CDR1 and CDR2 are LNHDA and SQIVND (reference sequence). Here the CDR3 DNA reads TGTGCCAGCGCAGGGCTCAGCTCCTACGAGCAGTACTTC. It translates to CASAGLSSYEQYF.

As concerns this clonotype: Relative to the germline gene, one junction end is altered; a read error may explain this. The chain employs TRBV7-7 and TRBJ2-5; 9 bases are a match to TRBD2. There are 13 residues in the CDR3. Per the germline V gene, CDR1 is SSHAT and CDR2 is FNYEAQ (reference sequence). The CDR3 sequence: CASSGGSRETQYF. The CDR3 DNA reads as TGTGCTAGCAGCGGGGGGTCAAGGGAGACCCAGTACTTC.

The V and J genes are TRBV6-6 and TRBJ1-5; weak D call: TRBD1 (5 bases). Germline lookup yields CDR1 MNHNY and CDR2 SVGAGI (reference sequence). CDR3 length: 14 amino acids. Trimming pared 5 bases from V and 4 bases from J, leaving 12 bases between. This CDR3 reads CASSGGTQNQPQHF. The CDR3, as DNA: TGTGCCAGCAGTGGCGGGACTCAGAATCAGCCCCAGCATTTT.

In this sample, this clonotype turned up many times. J is TRBJ2-3 and V is TRBV11-2; 9 nucleotides agree with TRBD2. The junction had 6 bases not matched to a gene; V was cut back by 3 bases and J by 2 bases. The germline CDR1 and CDR2 sequences are SGHAT and FQNNGV. This CDR3 spans 16 amino acids. The CDR3 loop is CASSFGASGITDTQYF. The DNA for the CDR3 is TGTGCCAGCAGCTTTGGGGCTAGCGGGATCACAGATACGCAGTATTTT.

This clonotype was seen at least ten times. V and J are TRBV6-2 or TRBV6-3 and TRBJ2-5; weak D call: TRBD1 (6 bases). Trimming stripped 6 bases from V and 2 bases from J, with 10 bases between. The CDR3 contains 13 residues. Germline lookup yields CDR1 MNHEY and CDR2 SVGEGT. This CDR3 is CASSPRGQETQYF. CDR3 bases: TGTGCCAGCAGCCCCAGGGGACAAGAGACCCAGTACTTC.

The J gene is TRBJ1-4, the V gene TRBV7-2; weak D call: TRBD1 (6 bases). Looked up from germline, CDR1 is SGHTA and CDR2 is FQGNSA. The CDR3 is 16 residues long. V lost 5 bases and J 2 bases, leaving 15 bases between the germline ends. The CDR3, as DNA: TGTGCCAGCAGCGTCACAGGGACGGTGACTAATGAAAAACTGTTTTTT. The encoded protein is CASSVTGTVTNEKLFF.